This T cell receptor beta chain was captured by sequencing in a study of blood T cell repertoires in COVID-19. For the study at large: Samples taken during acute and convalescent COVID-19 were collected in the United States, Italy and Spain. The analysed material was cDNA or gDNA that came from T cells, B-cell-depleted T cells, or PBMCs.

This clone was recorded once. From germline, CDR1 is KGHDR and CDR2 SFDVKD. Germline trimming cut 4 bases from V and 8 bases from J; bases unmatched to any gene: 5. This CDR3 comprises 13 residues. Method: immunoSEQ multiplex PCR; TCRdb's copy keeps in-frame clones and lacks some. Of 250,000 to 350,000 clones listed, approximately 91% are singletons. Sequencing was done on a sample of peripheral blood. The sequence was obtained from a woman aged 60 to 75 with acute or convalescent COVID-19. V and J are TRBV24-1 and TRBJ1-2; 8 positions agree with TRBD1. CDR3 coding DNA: TGTGCCACCAGTGAGGGCAGGGGGCTCGGCTACACCTTC. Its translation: CATSEGRGLGYTF.